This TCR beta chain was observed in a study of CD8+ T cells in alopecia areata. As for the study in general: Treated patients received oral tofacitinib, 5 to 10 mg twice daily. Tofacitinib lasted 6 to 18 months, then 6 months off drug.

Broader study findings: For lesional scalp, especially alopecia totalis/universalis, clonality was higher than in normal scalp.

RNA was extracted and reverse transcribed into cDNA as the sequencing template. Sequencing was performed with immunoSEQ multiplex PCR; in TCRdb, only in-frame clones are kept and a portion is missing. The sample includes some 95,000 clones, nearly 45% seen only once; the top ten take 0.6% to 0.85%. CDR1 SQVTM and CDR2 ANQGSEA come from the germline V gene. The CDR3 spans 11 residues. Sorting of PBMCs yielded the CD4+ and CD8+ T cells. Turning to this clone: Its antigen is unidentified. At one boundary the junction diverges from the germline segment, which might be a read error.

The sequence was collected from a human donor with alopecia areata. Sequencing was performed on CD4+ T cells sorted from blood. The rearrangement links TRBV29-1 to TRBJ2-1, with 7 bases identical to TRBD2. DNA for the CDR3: TGCAGCGTTGGGGGGTTGACTAGCCTCCTCTTC. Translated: CSVGGLTSLLF.